This TCR beta chain appears in the sequencing data of a study of identical twins. The study, taken as a whole, reports: Fewer insertions were carried by abundant cord blood beta clonotypes, but none was seen in memory repertoires.

The CDR3 has 12 residues. V lost 1 base, J lost 6 bases, and 7 bases lay in between. This clonotype was counted many times. The antigen is unknown. Healthy Caucasians alone served as donors. From the 5' RACE reads, TCRdb called clonotypes with MiXCR, one entry per CDR3 protein. This sample has 500,000 to 700,000 distinct CDR3 sequences, with less than 9% found just once. In addition, the sample was reused for a study of yellow fever vaccine responses in identical twins. That source notes: Among the twins, the vaccine T cell response reportedly seemed partly convergent and partly personalized.

The gene calls are TRBV12-3 or TRBV12-4 and TRBJ2-7; D remains unclear. This TCR was recovered from a woman aged 18 to 35 in good health. Specimen: PBMCs. The CDR3 loop reads CASSLEGGEQYF. The CDR3 DNA follows: TGTGCCAGCAGTTTAGAGGGTGGCGAGCAGTACTTC.